Given below is one T cell receptor (beta chain) in context. These data originate in a study of T cells after yellow fever vaccination. Synthesis of TCR cDNA relied on 5'RACE template switching, which attached a universal primer site and UMIs. In TCRdb, the 5' RACE reads were re-called with MiXCR into one record per CDR3 protein. The repertoire includes 500,000 to 650,000 distinct CDR3 sequences, approximately 13% of them detected once, and about 15% sits in the top ten. There are 14 residues in the CDR3. The V gene's germline CDR1 is DFQATT and CDR2 SNEGSKA (reference sequence). Trimming cost V 6 bases and J 1 base; bases outside gene matches: 5.

The sample in question was PBMCs, obtained on the day of the yellow fever booster vaccination. J is TRBJ2-3 and V is TRBV20-1; TRBD2 aligns across 9 bases. The clonotype originates from a man aged 25 to 40 who received the YFV17D yellow fever vaccine. CDR3 sequence: CSAASSGGTDTQYF. The CDR3 nucleotides read TGCAGTGCCGCCTCTAGCGGGGGCACAGATACGCAGTATTTT.